The 25 T cell receptor beta chains below come from one sample, sequenced in a study of cytotoxic CD8 clonotypes in ibrutinib-treated CLL. Produced via immunoSEQ multiplex PCR; TCRdb's table is partial and in-frame only. The sample holds around 310,000 clones; roughly 80% are singletons and the top ten take about 6.7%. The source was PBMCs, collected before ibrutinib treatment. The receptors derive from a human donor with chronic lymphocytic leukemia.

V usage is TRBV5-1 and J usage is TRBJ2-1, with TRBD2 matching 13 bases. This CDR3 is 14 amino acids long. V shed 4 bases and J 8 bases; nucleotides not matched to a gene: 3. Germline lookup yields CDR1 SGHRS and CDR2 YFSETQ. In DNA form, the CDR3 reads TGCGCCAGCAGCCCGGGACTAGCGGGATATGAGCAGTTCTTC. It encodes CASSPGLAGYEQFF.

The chain has TRBV14 and TRBJ2-5; tentatively, D is TRBD1 (5 bases). The germline CDR1 and CDR2 sequences are SGHDN and FVKESK. CDR3 size: 15 residues. V lost 6 bases and J lost 2, with 16 bases in between. CDR3 protein: CASSQSAGIQETQYF. The CDR3 DNA is TGTGCCAGCAGTCAAAGCGCAGGGATTCAAGAGACCCAGTACTTC.

V and J are TRBV19 and TRBJ2-6; D call uncertain. This CDR3 is 16 amino acids long. V was trimmed by 4 bases and J by 2 bases, leaving 12 bases between them. The V gene's germline CDR1 is LNHDA and CDR2 SQIVND (reference sequence). For the CDR3, the DNA is TGTGCCAGTAGTACCACCGGTCTAGCTGGGGCCAACGTCCTGACTTTC. Translating gives CASSTTGLAGANVLTF. The whole variable domain, filled in from reference TRBV19 and TRBJ2-6, reads DGGITQSPKYLFRKEGQNVTLSCEQNLNHDAMYWYRQDPGQGLRLIYYSQIVNDFQKGDIAEGYSVSREKKESFPLTVTSAQKNPTAFYLCASSTTGLAGANVLTFGAGSRLTVL.

The chain recombines TRBV7-9 with TRBJ1-4; D perhaps matches TRBD1 (6 bases). From germline, CDR1 is SEHNR and CDR2 FQNEAQ (reference sequence). Between the trimmed V and J ends, which lost 10 bases and 6 bases, there was a span of 15 bases. This CDR3 contains 13 residues. For the CDR3, the DNA is TGTGCCACCACAGGGTGGGCGGATGAAAAACTGTTTTTT. This translates into CATTGWADEKLFF.

The chain joins TRBV5-6 to TRBJ2-5; D gene unclear. Looked up from germline, CDR1 is SGHDT and CDR2 is YYEEEE. Trimming took 2 bases from V and 5 from J, leaving 10 bases between them. The CDR3 has 13 residues. CDR3 DNA sequence: TGTGCCAGCAGCTTATTTCCGGAGGAGACCCAGTACTTC. Translating it yields CASSLFPEETQYF.

Here the CDR3 DNA reads TGTGCCACGGCTAGCGGGAGGGCCAATGAGCAGTTCTTC. Residues: CATASGRANEQFF. The chain employs TRBV15 and TRBJ2-1; 12 bases map to TRBD2. Germline V gene lookup returns CDR1 LNHNV and CDR2 YYDKDF (reference sequence). V was clipped by 9 bases and J by 6 bases; unmatched bases: 3. The CDR3 sequence is 13 residues long. Complete variable domain (other parts from reference TRBV15 and TRBJ2-1): DAMVIQNPRYQVTQFGKPVTLSCSQTLNHNVMYWYQQKSSQAPKLLFHYYDKDFNNEADTPDNFQSRRPNTSFCFLDIRSPGLGDTAMYLCATASGRANEQFFGPGTRLTVL.

This clone occurred a few times. The chain carries TRBV2 and TRBJ1-4; weak D call: TRBD1 (5 bases). V shed 6 bases and J shed 10 bases, with 6 bases lying between them. The CDR3 spans 10 residues. Germline CDR1 SNHLY, CDR2 FYNNEI. The CDR3 DNA reads as TGTGCCAGCAGCCAGGGAAAACTGTTTTTT. Its protein is CASSQGKLFF.

The chain joins TRBV18 to TRBJ1-1; 7 bases are shared with TRBD1. Germline V gene lookup returns CDR1 KGHSH and CDR2 LQKENI. This CDR3 contains 16 residues. With 2 bases clipped from V and 3 bases from J, the junction kept 9 bases outside the gene matches. CDR3 DNA: TGTGCCAGCTCACCATACCCGACAGGGATGGACACTGAAGCTTTCTTT. Residues: CASSPYPTGMDTEAFF.

The V gene is TRBV19, the J gene TRBJ2-2, with TRBD2 matching 13 bases. This CDR3 region has 18 residues. After removal of 7 bases from V and 5 bases from J, the junction contained 13 bases not matched to a gene. Germline V gene lookup returns CDR1 LNHDA and CDR2 SQIVND (reference sequence). The CDR3 spells CASKAGTSGILWTGELFF. In DNA form, the CDR3 reads TGTGCCAGTAAAGCCGGGACTAGCGGGATCCTATGGACCGGGGAGCTGTTTTTT.

V and J are TRBV11-3 and TRBJ2-1, with a possible D match to TRBD2 (6 bases). Per germline, CDR1 SGHNT and CDR2 YENEEA. This CDR3 has 15 residues. V gave up 3 bases and J gave up 10 bases, with 19 bases separating them. The CDR3 nucleotides are TGTGCCAGCAGCTTTAGGGGAGGTCCACAATTAGAGCAGTTCTTC. It codes for CASSFRGGPQLEQFF.

This CDR3 is CASSPGTSGSYEQYF. As DNA, the CDR3 is TGTGCCAGCAGCCCGGGGACTAGCGGGAGCTACGAGCAGTACTTC. This chain joins TRBV7-8 and TRBJ2-7; TRBD2 aligns across 14 bases. CDR3 length: 15 amino acids. V was clipped by 5 bases and J by 3 bases; unmatched bases: 3. Germline V gene data show CDR1 as SGHVS and CDR2 as FQNEAQ.

J is TRBJ1-5 and V is TRBV27; D remains unclear. CDR1 MNHEY and CDR2 SMNVEV come from the germline V gene (reference sequence). The CDR3 totals 13 residues. V lost 3 bases to trimming and J lost 5 bases, with 8 bases between them. The chain's CDR3 is CASSLSSYQPQHF. CDR3 nucleotides: TGTGCCAGCAGTTTGTCTTCCTATCAGCCCCAGCATTTT.

V and J are TRBV7-2 and TRBJ2-7; no definite D call. The CDR3 covers 13 residues. Trimming removed 2 bases at V and 2 bases at J, with 7 bases between. Germline V gene data show CDR1 as SGHTA and CDR2 as FQGNSA. CDR3 in DNA: TGTGCCAGCAGCTTATGGCAACCCTACGAGCAGTACTTC. Protein product: CASSLWQPYEQYF.

The V gene is TRBV5-1, the J gene TRBJ1-2; D not resolved. CDR1 and CDR2 (germline): SGHRS, YFSETQ. CDR3 size: 13 residues. Trimming cost V 2 bases and J 2 bases, with 7 bases left between them. In DNA, the CDR3 is TGCGCCAGCAGCTTTGGCGGCAACTATGGCTACACCTTC. Translated, it gives CASSFGGNYGYTF. The full variable domain, completed using reference TRBV5-1 and TRBJ1-2, is KAGVTQTPRYLIKTRGQQVTLSCSPISGHRSVSWYQQTPGQGLQFLFEYFSETQRNKGNFPGRFSGRQFSNSRSEMNVSTLELGDSALYLCASSFGGNYGYTFGSGTRLTVV.

The sample holds one count of this clone. This chain links TRBV6-5 with TRBJ2-7, with D tentatively TRBD2 (5 bases). This CDR3 comprises 14 residues. Germline V gene sequence: CDR1 MNHEY, CDR2 SVGAGI. V lost 6 bases to trimming and J lost 6 bases, with 18 bases between them. CDR3 in amino acids: CASRRTRVPSEQYF. CDR3 nucleotides: TGTGCCAGCAGGCGAACTAGGGTTCCGAGCGAGCAGTACTTC.

About this clone: At one of its ends the junction is not consistent with the germline gene, which may arise from a read error. The J gene is TRBJ1-4, the V gene TRBV7-7; no clear D. Germline V gives CDR1 SSHAT, CDR2 FNYEAQ (reference sequence). The length of the CDR3 is 13 residues. In DNA form, the CDR3 reads TGTGCTAGCAGCCGGGGTCCTAATGAAAAACTGTTTTTT. Translation: CASSRGPNEKLFF.

The chain couples TRBV10-3 to TRBJ1-5; D may be TRBD1 (6 bases). The CDR3 is 13 residues long. Germline V gene data show CDR1 as ENHRY and CDR2 as SYGVKD. V was pared by 7 bases and J by 4 bases, with 11 bases between. The CDR3 spells CAITAGVNQPQHF. The CDR3, as DNA: TGTGCCATCACGGCAGGGGTGAATCAGCCCCAGCATTTT.

This sequence joins TRBV9 and TRBJ2-7; 12 bases line up with TRBD1. J lost 6 bases, V lost 3 bases, and 4 bases had no gene match. The CDR3 covers 14 residues. In germline, CDR1 is SGDLS, CDR2 YYNGEE. CDR3: CASSAGTGGREQYF. DNA for the CDR3: TGTGCCAGCAGCGCGGGGACAGGGGGCCGCGAGCAGTACTTC.

The rearrangement links TRBV4-1 to TRBJ1-4, with 9 bases matching TRBD1. The V gene end was trimmed by 0 bases and the J gene end by 7 bases; junction bases not matched to a gene: 3. Germline values: CDR1 MGHRA, CDR2 YSYEKL. This CDR3 is built from 15 residues. The CDR3 loop is CASSQETGGGEKLFF. The CDR3 coding sequence is TGCGCCAGCAGCCAAGAGACAGGGGGAGGTGAAAAACTGTTTTTT.

This clone was found once. This sequence joins TRBV15 and TRBJ2-4; a possible D gene is TRBD2 (6 bases). This CDR3 has 17 residues. Between the trimmed V and J ends, which lost 1 base and 6 bases, there was a span of 19 bases. CDR1 and CDR2 (germline): LNHNV, YYDKDF (reference sequence). The CDR3 sequence is CATSRASFSGVGNIQYF. The CDR3 DNA reads as TGTGCCACCAGCAGAGCTTCTTTTTCGGGGGTTGGAAACATTCAGTACTTC.

The rearrangement links TRBV5-1 to TRBJ2-1; D possibly corresponds to TRBD1 (6 bases). The CDR3 has 17 amino acids. The V and J ends lost 2 bases and 5 bases respectively, with 20 bases between them. Germline lookup yields CDR1 SGHRS and CDR2 YFSETQ. CDR3 bases: TGCGCCAGCAGCTTAGGTTCCTTGCCTCGGGACAACAATGAGCAGTTCTTC. It yields the protein CASSLGSLPRDNNEQFF.

V is TRBV7-2 and J is TRBJ1-5; TRBD1 is a possible D gene (5 bases). Trimming took off 1 base at V and 0 bases at J, with 13 bases between the two ends. CDR3 length: 17 residues. From germline, CDR1 is SGHTA and CDR2 FQGNSA. In nucleotides, the CDR3 is TGTGCCAGCAGCTTAGTTGGGGGGATTATTAGCAATCAGCCCCAGCATTTT. Translation: CASSLVGGIISNQPQHF.

V gene TRBV19 combines with J gene TRBJ2-1, with D perhaps TRBD2 (6 bases). V was shortened by 5 bases and J by 8 bases, with 13 bases between the two germline ends. Germline CDR1 LNHDA, CDR2 SQIVND (reference sequence). There are 13 residues in the CDR3. The CDR3 coding sequence is TGTGCCAGTAGTCCGGGGACTTTCGATGAGCAGTTCTTC. Encoded protein: CASSPGTFDEQFF.

The V call is TRBV9, the J call TRBJ1-2; tentatively, D is TRBD1 (6 bases). Between the trimmed V and J ends, which lost 4 bases and 5 bases, there was a span of 15 bases. Germline CDR1 and CDR2: SGDLS and YYNGEE. CDR3 length equals 14 residues. The CDR3 bases are TGTGCCAGCAGCCCAAAGGGGGAAGGTTATGGCTACACCTTC. Residues: CASSPKGEGYGYTF.

Turning to this clone: The sample holds other DNA sequences that translate to the same CDR3. This chain connects TRBV5-1 to TRBJ1-1; unclear D gene. Trimming took 0 bases from V and 1 from J, leaving 4 bases between them. In germline, CDR1 is SGHRS, CDR2 YFSETQ. This CDR3 region has 13 residues. CDR3 amino acids: CASSLAPNTEAFF. In DNA, the CDR3 is TGCGCCAGCAGCTTGGCCCCGAACACTGAAGCTTTCTTT. The complete variable domain, with remaining parts taken from reference TRBV5-1 and TRBJ1-1, reads KAGVTQTPRYLIKTRGQQVTLSCSPISGHRSVSWYQQTPGQGLQFLFEYFSETQRNKGNFPGRFSGRQFSNSRSEMNVSTLELGDSALYLCASSLAPNTEAFFGQGTRLTVV.